The 7 T cell receptor beta chains below were found in one sample sequenced in a study of blood T cell repertoires in COVID-19. The protocol was immunoSEQ multiplex PCR, while the TCRdb copy is restricted to in-frame clones and leaves out a portion. The sample shows around 200,000 clones, around 83% of them seen only once. The sequenced sample was peripheral blood. Receptor source: a woman aged 80 or over with acute or convalescent COVID-19.

The chain combines TRBV6-2 or TRBV6-3 with TRBJ1-5; maybe TRBD1 (5 bases). The CDR3 spans 14 residues. The V gene lost 4 bases and the J gene lost 3 bases, with 10 bases spanning the gap. CDR1 and CDR2 (germline): MNHEY, SVGEGT. CDR3 protein: CASSSRQSNQPQHF. CDR3 DNA: TGTGCCAGCAGTTCGCGACAGTCCAATCAGCCCCAGCATTTT.

The CDR3 here is CASSFVGQGSADTQYF. The CDR3 coding sequence is TGTGCCAGCAGCTTCGTAGGACAGGGGTCGGCAGATACGCAGTATTTT. The J gene is TRBJ2-3, the V gene TRBV7-9, with 9 nucleotides matching TRBD1. This CDR3 spans 16 amino acids. With V trimmed by 3 bases and J by 4 bases, 8 bases remained unmatched. Germline values: CDR1 SEHNR, CDR2 FQNEAQ (reference sequence).

The chain couples TRBV7-2 to TRBJ1-6; TRBD1 might be the D (5 bases). Trimming cost V 5 bases and J 6 bases, with 11 bases left between them. Germline-derived CDR1 and CDR2 are SGHTA and FQGNSA. This CDR3 comprises 14 residues. This CDR3 is CASSLTRANSPLHF. DNA for the CDR3: TGTGCCAGCAGCCTTACCAGGGCTAATTCACCCCTCCACTTT.

The gene calls are TRBV6-2 or TRBV6-3 and TRBJ2-1, with D unclear. CDR3 length: 16 amino acids. Germline V CDR1 and CDR2: MNHEY, SVGEGT. Trimming took off 0 bases at V and 4 bases at J, with 13 bases between the two ends. CDR3 amino acids: CASSYSASMPYNEQFF. Here the CDR3 DNA reads TGTGCCAGCAGTTACTCGGCTAGTATGCCTTACAATGAGCAGTTCTTC.

The chain carries TRBV4-3 and TRBJ1-2, with 12 bases matching TRBD1. The CDR3 extends over 16 amino acids. Germline V gives CDR1 LGHNA, CDR2 YSLEER. V was clipped by 3 bases and J by 6 bases; unmatched bases: 8. The CDR3 DNA reads as TGCGCCAGCAGCCACCTAAGGGGACAGGGGGCTAATGGCTACACCTTC. The encoded protein is CASSHLRGQGANGYTF.

The V gene is TRBV2, the J gene TRBJ2-5; D may be TRBD2 (6 bases). The germline gives CDR1 SNHLY, CDR2 FYNNEI. The ends were cut back, 4 bases at V and 4 bases at J, with 13 bases in the middle. The CDR3 covers 14 residues. CDR3: CASSGDLFSETQYF. In DNA, the CDR3 is TGTGCCAGCAGTGGGGACTTATTTTCAGAGACCCAGTACTTC.

The gene calls are TRBV4-3 and TRBJ2-3; 9 bases align to TRBD1. Germline V lookup: CDR1 LGHNA, CDR2 YSLEER. This CDR3 has 17 residues. With 0 bases clipped from V and 5 bases from J, the junction kept 9 bases outside the gene matches. CDR3 nucleotide sequence: TGCGCCAGCAGCCAAGACCAATCCGGGACAGGGTTAGATACGCAGTATTTT. Translation gives CASSQDQSGTGLDTQYF.